This T cell receptor (beta chain) was identified during a study of blood T cell repertoires in COVID-19 (dated by TCRdb to 2020 to 2021). As for the study more broadly: The collaborator samples originated in the United States, Italy and Spain and spanned the acute and convalescent phases of COVID-19. The material from the prospective study consisted of cDNA or gDNA derived from T cells, B-cell-depleted T cells, or PBMCs. Subjects who had been exposed to COVID-19, were actively infected with it, or had recovered from it provided the deeply sampled blood TCRbeta repertoires that made up the dataset. The repertoires were released in a freely available public database meant as a resource for research on the immune response to SARS-CoV-2. The samples were drawn from two sources: the first 160 participants of the ongoing ImmuneRACE study, and fewer than 1,500 subjects contributed by 6 global collaborators. The sample metadata nearly always contained a de-identified subject ID, COVID-19 status, age in years and sex. HLA class I and class II types, where available, came from metadata supplied by the sample provider rather than from assay-based typing.

TCRbeta CDR3 regions were amplified from genomic DNA using the immunoSEQ Assay, a bias-controlled multiplex PCR. The paper's processing steps were these. Nucleated cell counts per sample were estimated from amplification of reference gene primers within the assay. Sequence reads were collapsed and filtered to measure the absolute abundance of every unique TCRbeta CDR3 rearrangement. For each sample, productive Simpson clonality was calculated by taking the square root of Simpson's diversity index across productive rearrangements. The table comes from immuneACCESS by way of TCRdb, which keeps in-frame sequences with V and J called. Part of the clones is missing from these tables; in studies checked, under half for an unresolved V gene and the rest for unknown reasons. V, J and clone size derive from that table, while D and trimming were established from the DNA sequence. The sample table shows 160,000 or so clones, and 84% are seen once. The ten biggest clones cover roughly 19% of the sample.

General findings and caveats noted by the study authors: How much clinical and demographic metadata was included differed by source and by participant, and the metadata was provided uncurated.

Regarding this clone: The clone's antigen remains unknown. Base qualities are not provided; no much larger clone lies one nucleotide away.

The collaborating institutions used their own protocols to collect whole blood in K2EDTA tubes. For TCRbeta analysis, collaborator samples were shipped as frozen whole blood, as isolated PBMCs, or as DNA extracted from either sample type. Inclusive of the bounding cysteine and phenylalanine, the CDR3 is 16 residues long. The entry retains the CDR3 DNA only, 48 bases that are in frame from base 1. The germline V gene (reference sequence) yields SGHNT for CDR1 and YYREEE for CDR2. Relative to germline, V is missing 4 bases and J is missing 6 bases, with 11 bases of the junction outside any gene match.

This chain joins TRBV5-4 to TRBJ2-2; TRBD2 matches 8 bases in the middle. This TCR derives from a woman at least 80 years old with acute or convalescent COVID-19. Sequencing input: peripheral blood. The DNA is TGTGCCAGCAGCCACACTAGCGGACCCCCAGCCGGGGAGCTGTTTTTT. It encodes CASSHTSGPPAGELFF.